This T cell receptor beta chain was recorded in a study of CD8 T cells in Susac syndrome. cDNA came from about 0.46 to 1 ug RNA primed by random hexamers. Each CDR3 protein is one row after TCRdb ran MiXCR on the immunoSEQ multiplex PCR reads. The table shows around 200,000 distinct CDR3 sequences, with roughly 94% occurring only once. Germline V CDR1 and CDR2: DFQATT, SNEGSKA (reference sequence). The V and J ends lost 5 bases and 5 bases, in that order; junction bases with no gene match: 5. CDR3 size: 13 residues. The rearrangement links TRBV20-1 to TRBJ1-4; the match to TRBD1 covers 7 bases. The specimen was CD4+ T cells from PBMCs. The receptor was derived from a human donor with Susac syndrome. CDR3 amino acids: CSAPGTDNEKLFF. Here the CDR3 DNA reads TGCAGTGCTCCCGGGACAGACAATGAAAAACTGTTTTTT.